By sample fraction, the clone carrying this T cell receptor beta chain is medium-sized. Its specificity is not known. The sample belongs to a study of early T cells in non-severe SARS-CoV-2 infection. Study context: Sequencing used unsorted whole-blood bulk RNA, so chains lack pairing.

There are 16 residues in the CDR3. Germline V gene lookup returns CDR1 LGHNA and CDR2 YSLEER. The V and J ends lost 0 bases and 9 bases, in that order; junction bases with no gene match: 7. Findings and limits, study-wide: Anti-spike CD8 responses were favored by VDJdb matching, which missed private and CD4 specificities.

Unique molecular identifiers (one per individual cDNA molecule) were attached. TCRdb recomputed calls from the 5' RACE reads with MiXCR, one row per CDR3 protein. This table has about 17,000 distinct CDR3 sequences, roughly 5% appearing once. Sample: whole blood. This TCR came from an adult who was a healthcare worker with PCR-confirmed SARS-CoV-2 infection or an uninfected control (not recorded which). The chain employs TRBV4-3 and TRBJ2-1; 11 nucleotides align to TRBD2. The CDR3 nucleotides are TGCGCCAGCAGCCAAGATCGGGGACTAGCGGTTGGTGAGCAGTTCTTC. Its translation: CASSQDRGLAVGEQFF.